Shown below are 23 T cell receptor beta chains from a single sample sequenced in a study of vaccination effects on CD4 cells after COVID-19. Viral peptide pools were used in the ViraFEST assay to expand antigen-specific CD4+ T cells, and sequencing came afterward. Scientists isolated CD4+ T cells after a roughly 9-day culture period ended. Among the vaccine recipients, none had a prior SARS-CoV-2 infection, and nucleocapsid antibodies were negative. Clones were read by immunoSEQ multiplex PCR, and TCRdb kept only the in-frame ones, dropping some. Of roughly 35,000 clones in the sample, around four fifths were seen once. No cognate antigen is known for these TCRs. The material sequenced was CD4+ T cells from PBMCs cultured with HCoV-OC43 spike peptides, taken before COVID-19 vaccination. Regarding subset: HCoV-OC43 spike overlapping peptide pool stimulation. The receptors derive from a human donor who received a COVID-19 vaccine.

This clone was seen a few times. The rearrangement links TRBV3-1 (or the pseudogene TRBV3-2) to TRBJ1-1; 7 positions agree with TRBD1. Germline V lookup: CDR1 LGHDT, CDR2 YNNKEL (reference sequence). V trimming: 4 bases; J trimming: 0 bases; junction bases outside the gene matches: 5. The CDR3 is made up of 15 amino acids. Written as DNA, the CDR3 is TGTGCCAGCAGCCCGCCGGGACAGATGAACACTGAAGCTTTCTTT. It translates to CASSPPGQMNTEAFF.

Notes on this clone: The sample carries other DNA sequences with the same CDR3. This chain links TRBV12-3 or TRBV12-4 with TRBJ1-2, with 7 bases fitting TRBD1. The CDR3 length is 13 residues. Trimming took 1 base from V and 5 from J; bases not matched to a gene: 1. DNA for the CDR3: TGTGCCAGCAGTTTAGGACAGGGTTATGGCTACACCTTC. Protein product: CASSLGQGYGYTF.

The CDR3 loop reads CASSKTGGPWNEQFF. DNA of the CDR3: TGTGCCAGCAGTAAGACGGGGGGGCCATGGAATGAGCAGTTCTTC. V usage is TRBV28 and J usage is TRBJ2-1; 8 positions match TRBD2. CDR3 length: 15 residues. The V gene end was trimmed by 5 bases and the J gene end by 7 bases; junction bases not matched to a gene: 10. Germline loops: CDR1 MDHEN, CDR2 SYDVKM.

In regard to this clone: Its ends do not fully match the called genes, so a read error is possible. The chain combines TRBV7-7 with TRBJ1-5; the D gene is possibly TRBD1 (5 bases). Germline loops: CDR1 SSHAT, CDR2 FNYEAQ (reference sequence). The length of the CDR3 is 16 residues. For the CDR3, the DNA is TGTGCTAGCAGCTTAAGGAGGACATTCAGCAATCAGCCCCAGCATTTT. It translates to CASSLRRTFSNQPQHF. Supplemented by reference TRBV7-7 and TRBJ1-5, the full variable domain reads GAGVSQSPRYKVTKRGQDVTLRCDPISSHATLYWYQQALGQGPEFLTYFNYEAQPDKSGLPSDRFSAERPEGSISTLTIQRTEQRDSAMYRCASSLRRTFSNQPQHFGDGTRLSIL.

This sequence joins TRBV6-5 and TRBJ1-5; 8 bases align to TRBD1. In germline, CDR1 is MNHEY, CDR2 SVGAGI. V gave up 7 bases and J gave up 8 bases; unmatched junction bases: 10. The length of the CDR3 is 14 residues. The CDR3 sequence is CASTERQGAEPQHF. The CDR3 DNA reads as TGTGCCAGCACCGAACGGCAGGGGGCTGAGCCCCAGCATTTT.

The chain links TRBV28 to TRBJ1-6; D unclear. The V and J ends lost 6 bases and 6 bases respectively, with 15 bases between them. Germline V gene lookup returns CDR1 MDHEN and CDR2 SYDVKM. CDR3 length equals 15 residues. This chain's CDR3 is CASRVSGMANSPLHF. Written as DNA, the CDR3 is TGTGCCAGCAGAGTATCCGGGATGGCTAATTCACCCCTCCACTTT.

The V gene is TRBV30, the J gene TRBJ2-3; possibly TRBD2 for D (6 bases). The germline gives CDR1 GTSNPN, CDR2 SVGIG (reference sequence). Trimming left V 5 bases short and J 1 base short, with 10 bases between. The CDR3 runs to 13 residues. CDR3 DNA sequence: TGTGCCTGGGGGGGACTTGGCACAGATACGCAGTATTTT. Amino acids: CAWGGLGTDTQYF.

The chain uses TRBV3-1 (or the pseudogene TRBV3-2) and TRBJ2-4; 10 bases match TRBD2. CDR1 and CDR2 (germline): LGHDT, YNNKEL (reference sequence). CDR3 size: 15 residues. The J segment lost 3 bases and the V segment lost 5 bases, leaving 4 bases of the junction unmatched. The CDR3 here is CASSGSGRGKNIQYF. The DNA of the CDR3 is TGTGCCAGCAGCGGGAGCGGGAGGGGCAAAAACATTCAGTACTTC.

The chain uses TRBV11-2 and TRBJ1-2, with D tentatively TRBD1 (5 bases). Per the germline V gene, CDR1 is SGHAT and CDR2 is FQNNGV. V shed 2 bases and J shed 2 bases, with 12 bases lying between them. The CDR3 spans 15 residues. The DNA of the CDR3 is TGTGCCAGCAGCTTAACCCCGGCAGGGAACTATGGCTACACCTTC. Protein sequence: CASSLTPAGNYGYTF.

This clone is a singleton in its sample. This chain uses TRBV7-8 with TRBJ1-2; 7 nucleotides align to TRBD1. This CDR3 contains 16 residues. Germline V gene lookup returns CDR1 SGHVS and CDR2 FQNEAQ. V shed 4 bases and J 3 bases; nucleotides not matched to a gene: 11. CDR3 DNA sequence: TGTGCCAGCAGCTCCCGGACACAGGGGTCCGACTATGGCTACACCTTC. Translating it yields CASSSRTQGSDYGYTF.

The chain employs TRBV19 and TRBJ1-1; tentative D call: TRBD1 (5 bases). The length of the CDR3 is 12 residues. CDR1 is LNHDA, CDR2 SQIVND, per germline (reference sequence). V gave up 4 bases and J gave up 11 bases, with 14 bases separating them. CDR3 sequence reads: CASSTGGFSAFF. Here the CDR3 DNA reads TGTGCCAGTAGTACTGGGGGGTTTTCCGCTTTCTTT.

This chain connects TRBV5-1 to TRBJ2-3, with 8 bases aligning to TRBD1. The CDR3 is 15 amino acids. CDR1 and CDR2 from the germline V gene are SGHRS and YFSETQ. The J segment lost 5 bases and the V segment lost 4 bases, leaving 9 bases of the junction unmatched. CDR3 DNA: TGCGCCAGCAGCAATATCCAGGGGGCCAAAGATACGCAGTATTTT. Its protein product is CASSNIQGAKDTQYF.

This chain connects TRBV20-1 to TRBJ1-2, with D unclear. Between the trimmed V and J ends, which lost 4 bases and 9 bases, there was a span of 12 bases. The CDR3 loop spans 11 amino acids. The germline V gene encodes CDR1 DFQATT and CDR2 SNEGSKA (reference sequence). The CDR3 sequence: CSAKAASSYTF. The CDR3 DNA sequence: TGCAGTGCTAAGGCCGCCAGTAGCTACACCTTC.

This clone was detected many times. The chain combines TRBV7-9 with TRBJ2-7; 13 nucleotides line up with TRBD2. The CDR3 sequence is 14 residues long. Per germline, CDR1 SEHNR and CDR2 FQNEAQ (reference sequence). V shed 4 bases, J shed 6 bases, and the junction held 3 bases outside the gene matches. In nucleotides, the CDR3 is TGTGCCAGCAGCTCCGGACTAGCGGGAGCCGAGCAGTACTTC. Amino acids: CASSSGLAGAEQYF.

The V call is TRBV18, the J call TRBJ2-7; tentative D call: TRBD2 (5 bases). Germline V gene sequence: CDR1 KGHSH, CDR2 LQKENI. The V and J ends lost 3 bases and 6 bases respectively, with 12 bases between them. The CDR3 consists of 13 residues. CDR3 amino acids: CASSPSVGVEQYF. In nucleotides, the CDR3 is TGTGCCAGCTCACCCTCTGTCGGGGTCGAGCAGTACTTC. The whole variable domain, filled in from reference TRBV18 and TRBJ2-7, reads NAGVMQNPRHLVRRRGQEARLRCSPMKGHSHVYWYRQLPEEGLKFMVYLQKENIIDESGMPKERFSAEFPKEGPSILRIQQVVRGDSAAYFCASSPSVGVEQYFGPGTRLTVT.

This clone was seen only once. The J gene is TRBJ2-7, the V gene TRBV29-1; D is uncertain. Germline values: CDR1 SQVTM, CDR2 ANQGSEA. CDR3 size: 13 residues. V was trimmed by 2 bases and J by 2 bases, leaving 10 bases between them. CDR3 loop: CSVERLETYEQYF. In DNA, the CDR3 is TGCAGCGTTGAAAGGCTAGAGACCTACGAGCAGTACTTC.

The chain's CDR3 is CASTGTGNSPLHF. In DNA form, the CDR3 reads TGTGCCAGCACCGGGACGGGAAATTCACCCCTCCACTTT. V is TRBV3-1 (or the pseudogene TRBV3-2) and J is TRBJ1-6, with a weak D call TRBD1 (5 bases). The CDR3 extends over 13 amino acids. The V gene lost 7 bases and the J gene lost 7 bases, with 11 bases spanning the gap. Germline CDR1 and CDR2: LGHDT and YNNKEL (reference sequence).

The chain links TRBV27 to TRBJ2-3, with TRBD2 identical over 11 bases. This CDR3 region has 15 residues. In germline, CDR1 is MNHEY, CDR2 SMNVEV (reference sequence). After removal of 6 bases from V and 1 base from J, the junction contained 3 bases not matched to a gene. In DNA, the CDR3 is TGTGCCAGCAGCACTAGCGGGAGAGGCACAGATACGCAGTATTTT. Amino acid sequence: CASSTSGRGTDTQYF.

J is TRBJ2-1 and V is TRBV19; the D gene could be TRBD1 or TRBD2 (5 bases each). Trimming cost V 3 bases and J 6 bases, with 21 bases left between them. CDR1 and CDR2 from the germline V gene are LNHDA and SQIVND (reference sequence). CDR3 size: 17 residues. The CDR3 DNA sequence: TGTGCCAGTAGTATGCCTCGGACACCTGAGAGGGGCAATGAGCAGTTCTTC. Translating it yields CASSMPRTPERGNEQFF.

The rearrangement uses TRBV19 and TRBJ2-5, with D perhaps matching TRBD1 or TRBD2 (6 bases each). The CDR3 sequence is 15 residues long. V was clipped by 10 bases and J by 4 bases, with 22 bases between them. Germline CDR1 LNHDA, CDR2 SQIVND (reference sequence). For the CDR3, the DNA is TGTGCCACCACCCCCCGGGGGCGATCAGGAGAGACCCAGTACTTC. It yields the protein CATTPRGRSGETQYF.

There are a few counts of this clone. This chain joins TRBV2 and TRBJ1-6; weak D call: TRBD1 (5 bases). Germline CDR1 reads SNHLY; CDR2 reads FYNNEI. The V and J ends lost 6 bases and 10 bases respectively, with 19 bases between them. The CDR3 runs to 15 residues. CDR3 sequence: CASSLQVGGKSPLHF. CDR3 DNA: TGTGCCAGCAGCTTACAGGTTGGGGGGAAGTCACCCCTCCACTTT.

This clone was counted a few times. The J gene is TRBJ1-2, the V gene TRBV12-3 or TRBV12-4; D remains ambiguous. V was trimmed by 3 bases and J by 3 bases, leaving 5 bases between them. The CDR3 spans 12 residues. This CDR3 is CASSFLDYGYTF. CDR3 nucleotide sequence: TGTGCCAGCAGTTTTCTCGACTATGGCTACACCTTC.

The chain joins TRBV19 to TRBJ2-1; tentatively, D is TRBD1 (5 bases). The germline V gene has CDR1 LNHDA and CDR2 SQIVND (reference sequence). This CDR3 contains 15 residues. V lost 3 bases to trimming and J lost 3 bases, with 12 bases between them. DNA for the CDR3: TGTGCCAGTAGTATTTCAGGGATGGACTACAATGAGCAGTTCTTC. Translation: CASSISGMDYNEQFF. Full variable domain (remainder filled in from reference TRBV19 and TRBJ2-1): DGGITQSPKYLFRKEGQNVTLSCEQNLNHDAMYWYRQDPGQGLRLIYYSQIVNDFQKGDIAEGYSVSREKKESFPLTVTSAQKNPTAFYLCASSISGMDYNEQFFGPGTRLTVL.